One sample yielded the 20 T cell receptor beta chains listed below, sequenced in a study of blood T cell repertoires in COVID-19. Measured with immunoSEQ multiplex PCR; TCRdb has only the in-frame clones, and not every one. The sample carries tens of thousands of clones, about nine tenths recorded once. The material sequenced was peripheral blood. The receptor set was obtained from a man between 18 and 29 years old with COVID-19, enrolled during active disease.

This clone has a single count. The V and J genes are TRBV5-4 and TRBJ1-4, with TRBD1 identical over 10 bases. This CDR3 is 15 amino acids long. CDR1 and CDR2 (germline): SGHNT, YYREEE (reference sequence). V shed 4 bases, J shed 6 bases, and the junction held 6 bases outside the gene matches. CDR3: CASSPGQGDDEKLFF. In DNA form, the CDR3 reads TGTGCCAGCAGCCCCGGACAGGGGGATGATGAAAAACTGTTTTTT.

J is TRBJ1-6 and V is TRBV5-1; TRBD1 matches 11 bases. With 4 bases clipped from V and 7 bases from J, the junction kept 1 base outside the gene matches. The CDR3 has 14 residues. The V gene's germline CDR1 is SGHRS and CDR2 YFSETQ. The CDR3 bases are TGCGCCAGCAGCCGGGACAGGGGGAATTCACCCCTCCACTTT. Its translation is CASSRDRGNSPLHF.

The chain has TRBV5-1 and TRBJ1-2, with a weak D call TRBD1 (6 bases). With 0 bases removed from V and 8 bases from J, the gap between germline ends came to 11 bases. CDR3 length: 13 amino acids. From germline, CDR1 is SGHRS and CDR2 YFSETQ. This CDR3 is CASSLAQGDGYTF. CDR3 bases: TGCGCCAGCAGCTTGGCACAGGGCGACGGCTACACCTTC.

The sample holds one count of this clone. The chain links TRBV28 to TRBJ1-1, with 9 bases that match TRBD1. Unmatched junction bases numbered 3, after V lost 5 bases and J lost 5 bases. Per germline, CDR1 MDHEN and CDR2 SYDVKM. This CDR3 has 13 residues. CDR3 amino acids: CASSTGGETEAFF. CDR3 coding DNA: TGTGCCAGCAGTACAGGGGGCGAGACTGAAGCTTTCTTT. The whole variable domain, filled in from reference TRBV28 and TRBJ1-1, reads DVKVTQSSRYLVKRTGEKVFLECVQDMDHENMFWYRQDPGLGLRLIYFSYDVKMKEKGDIPEGYSVSREKKERFSLILESASTNQTSMYLCASSTGGETEAFFGQGTRLTVV.

The chain employs TRBV7-2 and TRBJ1-1, with TRBD1 as a possible D gene (5 bases). CDR1 is SGHTA, CDR2 FQGNSA, per germline. This CDR3 region has 15 residues. Trimming left V 1 base short and J 6 bases short, with 15 bases between. CDR3 region: CASSLEAGRDSEAFF. The CDR3 nucleotides read TGTGCCAGCAGCTTAGAAGCAGGGCGGGACTCTGAAGCTTTCTTT.

The chain uses TRBV7-9 and TRBJ2-3; 11 bases fit TRBD1. The germline V gene has CDR1 SEHNR and CDR2 FQNEAQ (reference sequence). With 1 base clipped from V and 3 bases from J, the junction kept 6 bases outside the gene matches. CDR3 size: 17 residues. In nucleotides, the CDR3 is TGTGCCAGCAGCTTAGGACGAGGGACAGGGGGGACAGATACGCAGTATTTT. This codes for CASSLGRGTGGTDTQYF.

This sequence joins TRBV28 and TRBJ2-1, with 7 bases that match TRBD1. Germline CDR1 MDHEN, CDR2 SYDVKM. Trimming cost V 1 base and J 4 bases; bases outside gene matches: 4. This CDR3 contains 15 residues. CDR3 in amino acids: CASSLSGQRYNEQFF. In DNA form, the CDR3 reads TGTGCCAGCAGTTTATCGGGACAGAGGTACAATGAGCAGTTCTTC.

The V and J genes are TRBV2 and TRBJ2-7; TRBD2 is a possible D gene (6 bases). Germline loops: CDR1 SNHLY, CDR2 FYNNEI. This CDR3 spans 16 amino acids. V lost 3 bases and J lost 3, with 18 bases in between. The CDR3 protein is CASSDFRGTLFYEQYF. The CDR3, as DNA: TGTGCCAGCAGTGACTTTCGCGGGACGCTCTTCTACGAGCAGTACTTC. Full variable domain (remainder filled in from reference TRBV2 and TRBJ2-7): EPEVTQTPSHQVTQMGQEVILRCVPISNHLYFYWYRQILGQKVEFLVSFYNNEISEKSEIFDDQFSVERPDGSNFTLKIRSTKLEDSAMYFCASSDFRGTLFYEQYFGPGTRLTVT.

This clone was observed once. The chain has TRBV3-1 (or the pseudogene TRBV3-2) and TRBJ1-1, with D possibly being TRBD1 (5 bases). The CDR3 is made up of 16 amino acids. V was cut by 5 bases and J by 3 bases, with 19 bases left in between. CDR1 is LGHDT, CDR2 YNNKEL, per germline (reference sequence). The CDR3: CASSVGGEGLDTEAFF. DNA of the CDR3: TGTGCCAGCAGCGTAGGAGGGGAGGGTTTGGACACTGAAGCTTTCTTT.

The rearrangement joins TRBV28 to TRBJ2-7, with 7 bases fitting TRBD2. Germline V gene sequence: CDR1 MDHEN, CDR2 SYDVKM. Trimming took 8 bases from V and 3 from J; bases not matched to a gene: 10. CDR3 length equals 14 residues. CDR3 sequence: CASWGREGIYEQYF. CDR3 sequence (DNA): TGTGCCAGCTGGGGGAGGGAGGGGATCTACGAGCAGTACTTC.

This rearrangement joins TRBV11-2 to TRBJ2-7; the D gene is possibly TRBD2 (6 bases). CDR1 SGHAT and CDR2 FQNNGV come from the germline V gene. V lost 3 bases to trimming and J lost 4 bases, with 13 bases between them. This CDR3 contains 14 residues. The CDR3 is CASSFRTKIYEQYF. As DNA, the CDR3 is TGTGCCAGCAGCTTCAGGACTAAAATATACGAGCAGTACTTC.

The chain combines TRBV27 with TRBJ2-3; no clear D gene. CDR1 and CDR2 (germline): MNHEY, SMNVEV (reference sequence). The CDR3 is 15 residues long. Trimming took 3 bases from V and 1 from J, leaving 11 bases between them. CDR3 amino acids: CASSFGLVGTDTQYF. CDR3 in DNA: TGTGCCAGCAGTTTCGGTCTGGTAGGCACAGATACGCAGTATTTT.

The rearrangement links TRBV7-8 to TRBJ2-5, with TRBD2 identical over 9 bases. CDR3 length: 16 residues. Unmatched junction bases numbered 6, after V lost 3 bases and J lost 1 base. CDR1 and CDR2 (germline): SGHVS, FQNEAQ. Here the CDR3 DNA reads TGTGCCAGCAGCTTCCAGCGGGAGGTGGTCCAAGAGACCCAGTACTTC. Encoded protein: CASSFQREVVQETQYF.

The V and J genes are TRBV28 and TRBJ2-1; 9 bases align to TRBD1. Germline V lookup: CDR1 MDHEN, CDR2 SYDVKM. V was pared by 3 bases and J by 5 bases, with 5 bases of the junction left unmatched. The CDR3 consists of 15 residues. The CDR3, as DNA: TGTGCCAGCAGTTTTGCCGGGACAGGGAACAATGAGCAGTTCTTC. Encoded protein: CASSFAGTGNNEQFF.

V and J are TRBV6-5 and TRBJ2-7, with TRBD1 matching 9 bases. The CDR3 has 13 amino acids. With 4 bases clipped from V and 4 bases from J, the junction kept 2 bases outside the gene matches. Germline CDR1 and CDR2: MNHEY and SVGAGI. The CDR3 spells CASSWTGEYEQYF. The CDR3 bases are TGTGCCAGCAGTTGGACAGGGGAATACGAGCAGTACTTC.

Only one count was recorded for this clone. The rearrangement joins TRBV9 to TRBJ2-1, with D possibly TRBD1 on 6 matching bases. Germline V CDR1 and CDR2: SGDLS, YYNGEE. The V end lost 4 bases, the J end lost 0 bases, and 14 bases lay between the germline ends. The CDR3 is 16 residues long. The DNA for the CDR3 is TGTGCCAGCAGCCGCCAGGGGACACGCTCCTACAATGAGCAGTTCTTC. Amino acid sequence: CASSRQGTRSYNEQFF.

V and J are TRBV27 and TRBJ1-1; D possibly corresponds to TRBD1 (5 bases). Deletions cut 8 bases from V and 3 bases from J, with 13 bases between. This CDR3 has 13 amino acids. Germline V gene sequence: CDR1 MNHEY, CDR2 SMNVEV (reference sequence). The CDR3 spells CASLSGTYTEAFF. In nucleotides, the CDR3 is TGTGCCAGCCTCTCCGGGACTTACACTGAAGCTTTCTTT.

This rearrangement joins TRBV6-1 to TRBJ2-3, with TRBD1 matching over 7 bases. J gave up 0 bases and V 2 bases, and 5 bases lay outside the gene matches. This CDR3 is built from 16 residues. CDR1 MNHNS and CDR2 SASEGT come from the germline V gene. This chain's CDR3 is CASSEYRDSSTDTQYF. The CDR3 region has the DNA TGTGCCAGCAGTGAATACCGGGACAGTAGCACAGATACGCAGTATTTT.

In this sample, this clone turned up once. The gene calls are TRBV7-6 and TRBJ2-7; 15 nucleotides align to TRBD2. The ends lost 5 bases at V and 4 bases at J; junction bases unmatched: 12. This CDR3 is built from 18 residues. Germline CDR1 is SGHVS and CDR2 is FNYEAQ. The CDR3 nucleotides are TGTGCCAGCAGCCAACTTGATGCCGGGACTAGCGGGAGGTACGAGCAGTACTTC. Translated: CASSQLDAGTSGRYEQYF.

The V call is TRBV24-1, the J call TRBJ2-3; tentative D call: TRBD1 (7 bases). There are 14 residues in the CDR3. The V and J ends lost 7 bases and 6 bases respectively, with 16 bases between them. Germline values: CDR1 KGHDR, CDR2 SFDVKD. CDR3 loop: CATSRGADVDTQYF. For the CDR3, the DNA is TGTGCCACCAGCAGGGGGGCCGACGTGGATACGCAGTATTTT.